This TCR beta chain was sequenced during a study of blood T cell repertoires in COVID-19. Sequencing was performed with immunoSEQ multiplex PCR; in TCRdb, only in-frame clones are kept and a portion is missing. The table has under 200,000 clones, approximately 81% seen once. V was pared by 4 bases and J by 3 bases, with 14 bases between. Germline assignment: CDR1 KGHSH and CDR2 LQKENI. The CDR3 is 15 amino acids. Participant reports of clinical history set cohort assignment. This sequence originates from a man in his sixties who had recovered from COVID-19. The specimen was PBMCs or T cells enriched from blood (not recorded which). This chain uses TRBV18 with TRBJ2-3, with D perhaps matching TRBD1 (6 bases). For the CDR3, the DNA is TGTGCCAGCTCACTTGGGACACCCAATACAGATACGCAGTATTTT. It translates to CASSLGTPNTDTQYF.